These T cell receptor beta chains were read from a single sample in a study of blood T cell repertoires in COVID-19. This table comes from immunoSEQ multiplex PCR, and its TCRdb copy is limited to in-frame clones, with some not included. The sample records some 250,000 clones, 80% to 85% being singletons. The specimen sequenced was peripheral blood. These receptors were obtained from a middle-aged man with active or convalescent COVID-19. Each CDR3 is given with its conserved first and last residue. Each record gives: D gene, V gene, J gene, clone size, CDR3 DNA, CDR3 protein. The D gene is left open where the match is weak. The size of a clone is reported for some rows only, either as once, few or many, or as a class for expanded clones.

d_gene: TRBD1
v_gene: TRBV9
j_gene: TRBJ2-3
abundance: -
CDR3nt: TGTGCCAGCGGACAGGGAACAACTAGCACAGATACGCAGTATTTT
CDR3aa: CASGQGTTSTDTQYF

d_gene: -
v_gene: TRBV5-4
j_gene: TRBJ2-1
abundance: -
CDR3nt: TGTGCCAGCAGCTTGGATCAGGCGAACTCCTACAATGAGCAGTTCTTC
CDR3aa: CASSLDQANSYNEQFF

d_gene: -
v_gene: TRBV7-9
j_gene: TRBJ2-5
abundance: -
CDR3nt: TGTGCCAGCAGCTTAGCGGGCAGTGGAGAGACCCAGTACTTC
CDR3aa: CASSLAGSGETQYF

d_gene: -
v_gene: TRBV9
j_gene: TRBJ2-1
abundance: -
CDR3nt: TGTGCCAGCAGCGTCGGCGGTTCGACCTACAATGAGCAGTTCTTC
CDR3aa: CASSVGGSTYNEQFF

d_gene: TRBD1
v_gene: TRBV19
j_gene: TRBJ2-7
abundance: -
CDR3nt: TGTGCCAGTAGCCTCCGACAGGGGGGGTACGAGCAGTACTTC
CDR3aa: CASSLRQGGYEQYF

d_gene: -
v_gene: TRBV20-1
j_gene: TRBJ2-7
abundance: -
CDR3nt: TGCAGTGCTAGTGGTCAGAACGAGCAGTACTTC
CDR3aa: CSASGQNEQYF

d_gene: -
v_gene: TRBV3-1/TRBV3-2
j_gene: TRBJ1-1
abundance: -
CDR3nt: TGTGCCAGCAGCCAAACAGGAAGGGTACGGACTGAAGCTTTCTTT
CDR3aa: CASSQTGRVRTEAFF

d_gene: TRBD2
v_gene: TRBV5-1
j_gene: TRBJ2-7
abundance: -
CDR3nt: TGCGCCAGCAGCTGGACTAGCGGGGGGTCCTACGAGCAGTACTTC
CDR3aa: CASSWTSGGSYEQYF

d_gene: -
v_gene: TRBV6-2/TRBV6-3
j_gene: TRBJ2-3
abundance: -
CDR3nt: TGTGCCAGCAGTTACCCCGCGACAGATACGCAGTATTTT
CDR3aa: CASSYPATDTQYF

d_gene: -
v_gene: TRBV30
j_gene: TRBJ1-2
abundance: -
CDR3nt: TGTGCCTGGAGTGTGAATGGGGGCCAGGATAGTGGCTACACCTTC
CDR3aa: CAWSVNGGQDSGYTF

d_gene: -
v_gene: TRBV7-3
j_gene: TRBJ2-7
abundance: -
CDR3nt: TGTGCCAGCAGCTTAAATGTAGCTCCTAACTACGAGCAGTACTTC
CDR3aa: CASSLNVAPNYEQYF

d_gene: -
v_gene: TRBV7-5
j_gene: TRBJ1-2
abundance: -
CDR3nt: TGTGTCAGAAGCCCAAATTCTTCGCAGGGGCCCCTCTATGGCTACACCTTC
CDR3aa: CVRSPNSSQGPLYGYTF

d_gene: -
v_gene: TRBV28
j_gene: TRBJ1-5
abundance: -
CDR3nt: TGTGCCAGCAGTTTGGTGGTGCGATCCCAGCCCCAGCATTTT
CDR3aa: CASSLVVRSQPQHF

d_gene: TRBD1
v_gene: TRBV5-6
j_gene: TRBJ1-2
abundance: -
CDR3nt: TGTGCCAGCAGCTCCACGGGGACAGGGGCATTTGGTTGGGTCGGCTACACCTTC
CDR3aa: CASSSTGTGAFGWVGYTF

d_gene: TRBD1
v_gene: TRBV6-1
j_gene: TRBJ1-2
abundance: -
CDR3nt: TGTGCCAGCAGTGAAGCGGGACAGGGCTATGGCTACACCTTC
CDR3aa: CASSEAGQGYGYTF

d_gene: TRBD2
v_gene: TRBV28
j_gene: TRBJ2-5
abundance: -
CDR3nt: TGTGCCAGCAGTTTGCCCGGGGGGCAAGAGACCCAGTACTTC
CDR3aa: CASSLPGGQETQYF

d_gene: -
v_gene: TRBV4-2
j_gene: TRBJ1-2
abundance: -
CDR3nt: TGTGCCAGCAGCCAAGGTCCAGGAGAGGGATATGGCTACACCTTC
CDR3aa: CASSQGPGEGYGYTF

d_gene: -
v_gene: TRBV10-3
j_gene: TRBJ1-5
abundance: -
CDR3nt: TGTGCCATCAGTGCGTGGGAGGGACGGGGCAATCAGCCCCAGCATTTT
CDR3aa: CAISAWEGRGNQPQHF

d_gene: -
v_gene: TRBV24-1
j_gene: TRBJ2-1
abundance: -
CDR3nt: TGTGCCACCAGCCGGGGACATTTGGATGAGCAGTTCTTC
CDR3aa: CATSRGHLDEQFF

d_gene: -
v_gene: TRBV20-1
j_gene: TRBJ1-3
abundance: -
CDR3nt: TGCAGTGCCGCTCGGGGAAACACCATATATTTT
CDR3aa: CSAARGNTIYF

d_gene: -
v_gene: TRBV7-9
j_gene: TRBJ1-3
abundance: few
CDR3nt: TGTGCCAGCAGCACAGGGTCCTCTGGAAACACCATATATTTT
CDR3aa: CASSTGSSGNTIYF

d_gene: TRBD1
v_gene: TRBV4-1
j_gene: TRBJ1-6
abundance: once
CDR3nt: TGCGCCAGCAGCCAAGATAAGACAGGGGCGACTCGTACCCTCCACTTT
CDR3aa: CASSQDKTGATRTLHF

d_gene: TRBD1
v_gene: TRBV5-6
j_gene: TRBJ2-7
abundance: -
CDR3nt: TGTGCCAGCAGCTTGGCGGGACAGGGGAACTACGAGCAGTACTTC
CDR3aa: CASSLAGQGNYEQYF

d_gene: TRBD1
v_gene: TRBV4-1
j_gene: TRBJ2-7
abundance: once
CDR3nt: TGCGCCAGCAGCCAGCAGACAGGGGTTCACGAGCAGTACTTC
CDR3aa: CASSQQTGVHEQYF

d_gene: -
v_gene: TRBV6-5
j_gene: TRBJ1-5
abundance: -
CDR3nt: TGTGCCAGCAGTCCTTATAGCAATCAGCCCCAGCATTTT
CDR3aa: CASSPYSNQPQHF

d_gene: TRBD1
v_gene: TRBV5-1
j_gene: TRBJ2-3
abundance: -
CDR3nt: TGCGCCAGCAGCAAGGGACAGGACCTCCGCACAGATACGCAGTATTTT
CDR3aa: CASSKGQDLRTDTQYF

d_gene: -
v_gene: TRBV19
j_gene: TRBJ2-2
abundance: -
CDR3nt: TGTGCCAGTAGTATAGGTAGAAACACCGGGGAGCTGTTTTTT
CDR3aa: CASSIGRNTGELFF

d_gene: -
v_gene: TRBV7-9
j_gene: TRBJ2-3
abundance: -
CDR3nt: TGTGCCAGCAGCTTAGTCGGGAATACGCAGTATTTT
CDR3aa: CASSLVGNTQYF

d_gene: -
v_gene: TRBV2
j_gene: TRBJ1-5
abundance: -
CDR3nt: TGTGCCAGCCAAAGTGTAGGCAATCAGCCCCAGCATTTT
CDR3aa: CASQSVGNQPQHF

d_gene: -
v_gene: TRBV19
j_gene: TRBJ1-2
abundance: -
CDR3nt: TGTGCCGGGGGGGGCGGCAACTATGGCTACACCTTC
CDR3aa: CAGGGGNYGYTF

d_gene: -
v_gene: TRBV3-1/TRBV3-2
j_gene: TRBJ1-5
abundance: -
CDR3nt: TGTGCCAGCAGCCAAGATCTGAATCAGCCCCAGCATTTT
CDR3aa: CASSQDLNQPQHF

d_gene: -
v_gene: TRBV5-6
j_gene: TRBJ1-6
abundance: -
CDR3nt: TGTGCCAGCAGCTTAGGACAGCTCTATAATTCACCCCTCCACTTT
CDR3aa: CASSLGQLYNSPLHF

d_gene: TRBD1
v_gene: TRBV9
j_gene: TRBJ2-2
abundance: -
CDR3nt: TGTGCCAGCAGCGCGAGGACAGGGAACACCGGGGAGCTGTTTTTT
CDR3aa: CASSARTGNTGELFF

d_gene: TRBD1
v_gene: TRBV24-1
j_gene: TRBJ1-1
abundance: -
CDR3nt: TGTGCCACCAGGGGCCGGGACAGGGAATTGACGAACACTGAAGCTTTCTTT
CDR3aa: CATRGRDRELTNTEAFF

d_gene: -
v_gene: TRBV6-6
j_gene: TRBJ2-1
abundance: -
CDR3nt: TGTGCCAGCAGTTCCCCCGGGACTGGAAAAGACAATGAGCAGTTCTTC
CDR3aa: CASSSPGTGKDNEQFF

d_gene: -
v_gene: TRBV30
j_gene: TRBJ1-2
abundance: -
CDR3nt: TGTGCCTGGATCAGGGGTGCCCACGAGGGCTACACCTTC
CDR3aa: CAWIRGAHEGYTF

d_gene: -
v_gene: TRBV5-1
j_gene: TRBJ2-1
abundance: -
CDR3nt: TGCGCCAGCAGCTTGGTCGCAGGACTCTCTAATGAGCAGTTCTTC
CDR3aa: CASSLVAGLSNEQFF